A selection of T cell receptor beta chains follows, all from one sample in a study of glioma-infiltrating T cells after dendritic cell vaccination. Profiling relied on immunoSEQ multiplex PCR, and the TCRdb table lists in-frame clones only, not all of them. The sample consists of over 55,000 clones, about four fifths of them appearing once. Sequenced material: blood, taken before dendritic cell vaccination. These receptors were collected from a human donor with glioblastoma. Each CDR3 is given with its conserved first and last residue. D genes are given only for firm matches. Clone size, where shown, is once, few, many, or a class for clones that have expanded.

V gene	clone size	D gene	J gene	CDR3 protein	CDR3 DNA
TRBV7-2	many	TRBD1	TRBJ1-3	CASSLGGQGISGNTIYF	TGTGCCAGCAGCTTAGGGGGACAGGGGATCTCTGGAAACACCATATATTTT
TRBV18	-	-	TRBJ1-4	CASSPSGLVSDEKLFF	TGTGCCAGCTCACCATCGGGTTTGGTCAGCGATGAAAAACTGTTTTTT
TRBV29-1	-	-	TRBJ1-2	CSVDTQGSTNF	TGCAGCGTTGATACTCAGGGGTCCACCAACTTC
TRBV14	-	TRBD2	TRBJ2-7	CASTPLAGYEQYF	TGTGCCAGCACCCCCCTAGCGGGCTACGAGCAGTACTTC
TRBV25-1	-	-	TRBJ2-1	CASSDLGDLKNYNEQFF	TGTGCCAGCAGTGATCTCGGGGATCTAAAAAACTACAATGAGCAGTTCTTC
TRBV5-5	-	TRBD2	TRBJ2-7	CASSLVPLAGEQYF	TGTGCCAGCAGCTTGGTTCCGCTAGCGGGTGAGCAGTACTTC
TRBV9	-	-	TRBJ2-7	CASSDRTGEDEQYF	TGTGCCAGCAGCGACCGGACGGGGGAAGACGAGCAGTACTTC
TRBV9	-	-	TRBJ1-3	CASSFQVSGNTIYF	TGTGCCAGCAGCTTTCAGGTCTCTGGAAACACCATATATTTT
TRBV4-3	-	TRBD1	TRBJ1-2	CASSQAGGIVSGYTF	TGCGCCAGCAGCCAAGCAGGGGGGATCGTCAGTGGCTACACCTTC
TRBV19	-	-	TRBJ1-6	CASSMRQSSYNSPLHF	TGTGCCAGTAGTATGAGACAGAGCTCCTATAATTCACCCCTCCACTTT
TRBV5-8	-	-	TRBJ2-3	CASSSGVVSTDTQYF	TGTGCCAGCAGCTCGGGGGTGGTCAGCACAGATACGCAGTATTTT
TRBV11-2	-	TRBD2	TRBJ2-3	CASSLRPLAGGRGDTQYF	TGTGCCAGCAGCTTAAGGCCACTAGCGGGGGGCCGGGGAGATACGCAGTATTTT
TRBV10-3	-	-	TRBJ1-1	CAISEEGNTEAFF	TGTGCCATCAGTGAGGAGGGGAACACTGAAGCTTTCTTT
TRBV11-3	-	TRBD1	TRBJ2-2	CASSSGQGDTGELFF	TGTGCCAGCAGCTCGGGACAGGGGGACACCGGGGAGCTGTTTTTT
TRBV7-9	-	-	TRBJ2-7	CASSLGGTASYYEQYF	TGTGCCAGCAGCTTAGGCGGGACCGCAAGCTACTACGAGCAGTACTTC
TRBV29-1	few	TRBD1	TRBJ1-2	CSVDGQGGYGYTF	TGCAGCGTCGACGGACAGGGTGGATATGGCTACACCTTC
TRBV11-2	-	-	TRBJ1-2	CASSLDRGYGYTF	TGTGCCAGCAGCTTAGATAGGGGCTATGGCTACACCTTC
TRBV9	-	-	TRBJ1-2	CASSEGGASYGYTF	TGTGCCAGCAGCGAAGGGGGGGCCAGCTATGGCTACACCTTC
TRBV7-9	-	-	TRBJ1-1	CASTLTVNTEAFF	TGTGCCAGCACCCTGACAGTAAACACTGAAGCTTTCTTT
TRBV19	-	-	TRBJ1-2	CASTPDLVAGLGYGYTF	TGTGCCAGTACCCCCGATCTAGTTGCAGGGCTGGGGTATGGCTACACCTTC
TRBV4-1	-	-	TRBJ2-2	CASSQYSAGELFF	TGCGCCAGCAGCCAGTACTCGGCCGGGGAGCTGTTTTTT
TRBV9	-	-	TRBJ2-1	CASSVGSGTSIYNEQFF	TGTGCCAGCAGCGTTGGATCCGGGACTTCTATCTACAATGAGCAGTTCTTC